These T cell receptor beta chains were read from a single sample in a study of blood T cell repertoires in COVID-19. Here immunoSEQ multiplex PCR was the method, and the copy in TCRdb shows in-frame clones only, minus some. The top ten hold 7.5% to 10% of the sample, which has some 260,000 clones, 70% to 85% seen once. Sequenced material: peripheral blood. These TCRs come from an elderly man with acute or convalescent COVID-19. Each CDR3 is given with its conserved first and last residue. Each record gives: V gene, J gene, D gene, clone size, CDR3 protein, CDR3 DNA. A D gene is named only where the DNA matches it firmly. Not every row has a clone size; where given, it reads once, few, many or a size class.

>TRBV4-1|TRBJ2-5|TRBD2|.
CASSQVGRERGETQYF
TGCGCCAGCAGCCAAGTAGGGCGGGAGAGGGGAGAGACCCAGTACTTC
>TRBV3-1/TRBV3-2|TRBJ1-6|TRBD1|.
CASSLVDRGTSPLHF
TGTGCCAGCAGCCTAGTGGACAGGGGTACATCACCCCTCCACTTT
>TRBV7-8|TRBJ2-7|TRBD2|.
CASSFTSGGESYEQYF
TGTGCCAGCAGCTTTACTAGCGGGGGTGAATCCTACGAGCAGTACTTC
>TRBV5-1|TRBJ2-7|TRBD2|once
CASSPSGISREQYF
TGCGCCAGCAGCCCTAGCGGGATATCTAGAGAGCAGTACTTC
>TRBV27|TRBJ2-2|.|.
CASSFFGVGELFF
TGTGCCAGCAGTTTTTTCGGGGTCGGGGAGCTGTTTTTT
>TRBV18|TRBJ2-1|TRBD1|.
CASSQHGQGAANEQFF
TGTGCCAGCTCACAACACGGACAGGGGGCAGCGAATGAGCAGTTCTTC
>TRBV12-3/TRBV12-4|TRBJ2-5|TRBD2|.
CASSPGLAETQYF
TGTGCCAGCAGCCCCGGACTAGCGGAGACCCAGTACTTC
>TRBV7-2|TRBJ1-2|TRBD1|.
CASSSRGRDYGYTF
TGTGCCAGCAGCTCGAGGGGGCGGGACTATGGCTACACCTTC
>TRBV3-1/TRBV3-2|TRBJ2-7|.|.
CASSPQSGALANYEQYF
TGTGCCAGCAGCCCCCAAAGTGGAGCTCTCGCCAATTACGAGCAGTACTTC
>TRBV4-2|TRBJ1-4|.|few
CASSQPGVSNEKLFF
TGTGCCAGCAGCCAACCGGGGGTCTCGAATGAAAAACTGTTTTTT
>TRBV25-1|TRBJ2-3|TRBD2|.
CASSDTSGADTQYF
TGTGCCAGCAGCGATACTAGCGGGGCAGATACGCAGTATTTT
>TRBV3-1/TRBV3-2|TRBJ2-7|.|.
CASSQGAFSYEQYF
TGTGCCAGCAGCCAGGGGGCCTTCTCCTACGAGCAGTACTTC
>TRBV30|TRBJ2-7|.|.
CAWQTAYEQYF
TGTGCCTGGCAAACAGCCTACGAGCAGTACTTC
>TRBV7-2|TRBJ1-3|TRBD1|.
CASSYQGAGGNTIYF
TGTGCCAGCAGTTATCAGGGGGCTGGTGGAAACACCATATATTTT
>TRBV18|TRBJ2-4|.|.
CASSGGAKNIQYF
TGTGCCAGCTCGGGGGGAGCCAAAAACATTCAGTACTTC
>TRBV3-1/TRBV3-2|TRBJ2-7|TRBD2|few
CASSQAAGDSYEQYF
TGTGCCAGCAGCCAAGCAGCGGGGGACTCCTACGAGCAGTACTTC
>TRBV18|TRBJ1-1|TRBD1|once
CASSDYRGITEAFF
TGTGCCAGCTCGGATTACAGGGGGATTACTGAAGCTTTCTTT
>TRBV24-1|TRBJ2-3|.|once
CATSEIRGGGDTQYF
TGTGCCACCAGTGAGATCAGGGGTGGTGGTGATACGCAGTATTTT
>TRBV6-5|TRBJ2-5|.|.
CASSYRETQYF
TGTGCCAGCAGTTACCGAGAGACCCAGTACTTC
>TRBV4-2|TRBJ2-2|.|once
CASSHDGRGAGELFF
TGTGCCAGCAGCCATGACGGCCGGGGAGCCGGGGAGCTGTTTTTT
>TRBV25-1|TRBJ1-6|TRBD1|.
CASSEEHRGAPFESPLHF
TGTGCCAGCAGTGAGGAACACAGGGGGGCTCCCTTCGAGTCACCCCTCCACTTT
>TRBV28|TRBJ1-2|.|.
CASSTDSRGSYGYTF
TGTGCCAGCAGTACGGACAGTAGGGGAAGCTATGGCTACACCTTC
>TRBV24-1|TRBJ1-1|.|.
CATSDFGVGEAFF
TGTGCCACCAGTGACTTCGGGGTGGGTGAAGCTTTCTTT
>TRBV27|TRBJ1-1|.|many
CASSSWTRTLEAFF
TGTGCCAGCAGTTCCTGGACACGGACCCTTGAAGCTTTCTTT
>TRBV9|TRBJ2-3|.|few
CASSGEGGQGIDTQYF
TGTGCCAGCAGCGGGGAGGGAGGACAGGGAATAGATACGCAGTATTTT
>TRBV11-2|TRBJ1-2|.|.
CASSLENSGHYGYTF
TGTGCCAGCAGCTTAGAGAATTCAGGGCATTATGGCTACACCTTC
>TRBV7-8|TRBJ2-7|TRBD1|.
CASSPGQGWEQYF
TGTGCCAGCAGTCCAGGACAGGGGTGGGAGCAGTACTTC
>TRBV29-1|TRBJ1-2|.|.
CSVSLGRGGYTF
TGCAGCGTATCCTTGGGTAGGGGGGGCTACACCTTC
>TRBV6-5|TRBJ1-5|.|.
CASLGALNQPQHF
TGTGCCAGCTTGGGGGCACTCAATCAGCCCCAGCATTTT
>TRBV5-1|TRBJ2-7|.|.
CASSLVAHSYEQYF
TGCGCCAGCAGCTTAGTAGCGCACTCCTACGAGCAGTACTTC
>TRBV5-1|TRBJ2-1|TRBD1|.
CASSLATGGFLNEQFF
TGCGCCAGCAGCTTGGCCACAGGGGGCTTTCTAAATGAGCAGTTCTTC
>TRBV9|TRBJ2-6|TRBD1|once
CASSPQGALSGANVLTF
TGTGCCAGCAGCCCCCAGGGGGCCCTCTCTGGGGCCAACGTCCTGACTTTC
>TRBV4-1|TRBJ1-5|.|.
CASSQDRRISNQPQHF
TGCGCCAGCAGCCAAGATCGGAGGATTAGCAATCAGCCCCAGCATTTT
>TRBV7-3|TRBJ2-4|TRBD1|once
CASSPRQGAGAKNIQYF
TGTGCCAGCAGCCCACGACAGGGGGCAGGAGCCAAAAACATTCAGTACTTC
>TRBV18|TRBJ1-5|TRBD1|.
CASSRGGYQPQHF
TGTGCCAGCTCACGAGGGGGCTATCAGCCCCAGCATTTT
>TRBV5-1|TRBJ2-5|.|.
CASSLETAETQYF
TGCGCCAGCAGCTTAGAGACAGCTGAGACCCAGTACTTC
>TRBV6-5|TRBJ1-5|TRBD1|few
CASRPGQGGNQPQHF
TGTGCCAGCAGACCAGGACAGGGGGGAAATCAGCCCCAGCATTTT
>TRBV6-2/TRBV6-3|TRBJ1-2|TRBD1|.
CASSATSTGTGGVGYTF
TGTGCCAGCAGTGCCACCTCAACCGGGACAGGGGGCGTTGGCTACACCTTC
>TRBV24-1|TRBJ1-2|TRBD1|.
CATSDSSGQGTNYGYTF
TGTGCCACCAGTGATTCCTCCGGACAGGGAACTAACTATGGCTACACCTTC
>TRBV24-1|TRBJ1-5|.|once
CATSAAKVGGSNQPQHF
TGTGCCACCAGTGCCGCGAAGGTGGGAGGTAGCAATCAGCCCCAGCATTTT
>TRBV21-1|TRBJ2-7|.|.
CASSARGQGYEQYF
TGTGCCAGCAGCGCCCGGGGACAGGGCTACGAGCAGTACTTC